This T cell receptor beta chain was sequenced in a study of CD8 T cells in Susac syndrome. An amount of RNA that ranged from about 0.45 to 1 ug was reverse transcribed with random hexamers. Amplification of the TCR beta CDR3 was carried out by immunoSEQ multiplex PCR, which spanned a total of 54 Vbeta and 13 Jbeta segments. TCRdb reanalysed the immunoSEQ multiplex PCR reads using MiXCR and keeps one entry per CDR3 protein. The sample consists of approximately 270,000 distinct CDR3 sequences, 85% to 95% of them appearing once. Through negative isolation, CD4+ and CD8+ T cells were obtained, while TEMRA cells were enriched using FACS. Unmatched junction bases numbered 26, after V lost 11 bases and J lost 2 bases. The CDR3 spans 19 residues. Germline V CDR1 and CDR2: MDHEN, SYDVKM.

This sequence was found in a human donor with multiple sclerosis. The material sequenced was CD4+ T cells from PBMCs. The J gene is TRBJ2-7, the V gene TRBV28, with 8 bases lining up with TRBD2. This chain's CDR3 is CAYPGRAEFIGLGPYEQYV. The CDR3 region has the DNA TGTGCCTACCCCGGGAGGGCGGAATTTATAGGCCTAGGCCCCTACGAGCAGTACGTC.